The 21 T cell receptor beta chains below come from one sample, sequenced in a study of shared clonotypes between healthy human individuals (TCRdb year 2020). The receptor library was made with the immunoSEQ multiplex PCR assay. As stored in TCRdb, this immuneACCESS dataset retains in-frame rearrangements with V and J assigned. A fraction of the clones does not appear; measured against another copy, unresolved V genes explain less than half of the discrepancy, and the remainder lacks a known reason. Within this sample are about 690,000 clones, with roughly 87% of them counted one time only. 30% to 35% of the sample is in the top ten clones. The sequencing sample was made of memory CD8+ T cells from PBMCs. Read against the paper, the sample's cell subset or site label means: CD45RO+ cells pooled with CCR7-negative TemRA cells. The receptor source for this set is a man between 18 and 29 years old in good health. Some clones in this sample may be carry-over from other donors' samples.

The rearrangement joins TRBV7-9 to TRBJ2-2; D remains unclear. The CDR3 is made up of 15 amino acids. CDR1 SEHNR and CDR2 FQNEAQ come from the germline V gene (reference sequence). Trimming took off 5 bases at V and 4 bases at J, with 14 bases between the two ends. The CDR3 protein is CASSPPGSGTGELFF. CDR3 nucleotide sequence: TGTGCCAGCAGCCCACCGGGCTCCGGCACCGGGGAGCTGTTTTTT.

The CDR3 DNA follows: TGTGCCTGGGGTAGTTCGACTAGCGGGGGAGAGTTCTTC. Its protein product is CAWGSSTSGGEFF. J is TRBJ2-1 and V is TRBV30, with TRBD2 matching 12 bases. Germline CDR1 and CDR2: GTSNPN and SVGIG (reference sequence). V trimming: 5 bases; J trimming: 14 bases; junction bases outside the gene matches: 10. CDR3 length: 13 residues.

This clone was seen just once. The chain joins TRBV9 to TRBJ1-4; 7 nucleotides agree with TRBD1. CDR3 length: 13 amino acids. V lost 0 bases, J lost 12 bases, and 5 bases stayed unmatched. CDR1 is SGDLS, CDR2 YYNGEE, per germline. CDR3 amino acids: CASSVGGGPELFF. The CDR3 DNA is TGTGCCAGCAGCGTAGGAGGGGGCCCAGAACTGTTTTTT.

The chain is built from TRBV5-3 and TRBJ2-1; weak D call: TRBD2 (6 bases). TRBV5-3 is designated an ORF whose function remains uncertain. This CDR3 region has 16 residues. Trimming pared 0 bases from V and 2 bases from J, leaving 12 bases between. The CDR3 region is CARSLGTASAYNEQFF. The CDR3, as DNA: TGTGCCAGAAGCTTGGGGACGGCTAGCGCCTACAATGAGCAGTTCTTC.

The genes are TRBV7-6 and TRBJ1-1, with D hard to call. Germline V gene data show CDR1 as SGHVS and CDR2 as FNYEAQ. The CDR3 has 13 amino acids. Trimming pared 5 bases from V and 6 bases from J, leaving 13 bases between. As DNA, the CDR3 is TGTGCCAGCAGCCAGGATCCTTTGCCTGAAGCTTTCTTT. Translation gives CASSQDPLPEAFF.

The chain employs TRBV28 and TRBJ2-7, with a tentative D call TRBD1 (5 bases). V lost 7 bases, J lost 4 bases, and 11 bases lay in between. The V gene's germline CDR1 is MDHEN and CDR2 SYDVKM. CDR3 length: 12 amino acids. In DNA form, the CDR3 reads TGTGCCAGCACCGATGGGGCGTACGAGCAGTACTTC. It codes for CASTDGAYEQYF.

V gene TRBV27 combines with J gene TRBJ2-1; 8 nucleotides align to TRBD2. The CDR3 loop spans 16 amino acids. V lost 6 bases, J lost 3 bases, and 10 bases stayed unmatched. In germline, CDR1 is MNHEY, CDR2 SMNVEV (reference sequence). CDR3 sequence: CASSSWEREFYNEQFF. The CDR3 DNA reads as TGTGCCAGCAGCTCCTGGGAGCGGGAGTTCTACAATGAGCAGTTCTTC.

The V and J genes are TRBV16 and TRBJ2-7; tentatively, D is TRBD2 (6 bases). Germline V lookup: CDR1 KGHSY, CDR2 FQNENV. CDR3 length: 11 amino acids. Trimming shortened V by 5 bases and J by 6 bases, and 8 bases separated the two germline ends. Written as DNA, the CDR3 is TGTGCCAGCAGCGCCGGGGGCGAGCAGTACTTC. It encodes CASSAGGEQYF.

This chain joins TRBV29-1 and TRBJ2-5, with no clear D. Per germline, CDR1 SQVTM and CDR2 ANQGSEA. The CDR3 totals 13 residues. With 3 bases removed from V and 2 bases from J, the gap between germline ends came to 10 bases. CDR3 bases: TGCAGCGTTGACCGGAACACTCAAGAGACCCAGTACTTC. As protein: CSVDRNTQETQYF.

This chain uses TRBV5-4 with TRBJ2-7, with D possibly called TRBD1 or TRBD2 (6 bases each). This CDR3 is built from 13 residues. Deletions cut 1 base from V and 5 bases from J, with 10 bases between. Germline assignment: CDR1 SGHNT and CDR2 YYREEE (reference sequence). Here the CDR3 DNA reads TGTGCCAGCAGCTTGACAGGGAGGCACGAGCAGTACTTC. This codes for CASSLTGRHEQYF. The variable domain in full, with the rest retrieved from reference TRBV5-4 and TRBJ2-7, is ETGVTQSPTHLIKTRGQQVTLRCSSQSGHNTVSWYQQALGQGPQFIFQYYREEENGRGNFPPRFSGLQFPNYSSELNVNALELDDSALYLCASSLTGRHEQYFGPGTRLTVT.

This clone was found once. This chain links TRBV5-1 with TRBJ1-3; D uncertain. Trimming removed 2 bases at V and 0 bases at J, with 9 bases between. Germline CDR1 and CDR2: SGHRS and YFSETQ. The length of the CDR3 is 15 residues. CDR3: CASSFGEYSGNTIYF. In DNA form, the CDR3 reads TGCGCCAGCAGCTTCGGGGAGTACTCTGGAAACACCATATATTTT.

In DNA, the CDR3 is TGTGCCAGCTCACCAGGGCCGAGGGGTAGCCCTGAAGCTTTCTTT. Encoded protein: CASSPGPRGSPEAFF. The V and J genes are TRBV18 and TRBJ1-1, with D possibly matching TRBD1 (5 bases). This CDR3 has 15 amino acids. V was trimmed by 2 bases and J by 6 bases, leaving 16 bases between them. Germline assignment: CDR1 KGHSH and CDR2 LQKENI.

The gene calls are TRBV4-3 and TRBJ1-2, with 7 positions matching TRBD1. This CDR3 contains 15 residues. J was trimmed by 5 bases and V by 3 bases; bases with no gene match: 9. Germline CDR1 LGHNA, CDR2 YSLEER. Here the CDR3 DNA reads TGCGCCAGCAGCCAGTTCCGGGACAGCAATTATGGCTACACCTTC. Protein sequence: CASSQFRDSNYGYTF.

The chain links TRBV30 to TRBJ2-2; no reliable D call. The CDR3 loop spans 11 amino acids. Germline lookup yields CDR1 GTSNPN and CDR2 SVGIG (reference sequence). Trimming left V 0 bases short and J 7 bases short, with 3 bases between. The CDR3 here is CAWSVGGELFF. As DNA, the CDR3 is TGTGCCTGGAGTGTAGGCGGGGAGCTGTTTTTT.

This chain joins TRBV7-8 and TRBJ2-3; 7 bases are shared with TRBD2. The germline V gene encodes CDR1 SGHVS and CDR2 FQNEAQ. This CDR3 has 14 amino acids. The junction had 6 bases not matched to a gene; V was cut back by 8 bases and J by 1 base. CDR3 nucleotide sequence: TGTGCCAGCTGGAGCGGGACCCGCACAGATACGCAGTATTTT. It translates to CASWSGTRTDTQYF.

The CDR3 bases are TGTGCCAGTAGTACGGGGACAGGAAACACAGATACGCAGTATTTT. It codes for CASSTGTGNTDTQYF. The chain recombines TRBV19 with TRBJ2-3; 8 bases match TRBD1. This CDR3 is built from 15 residues. In germline, CDR1 is LNHDA, CDR2 SQIVND (reference sequence). V dropped 4 bases and J dropped 2; count of bases not matched to a gene: 5.

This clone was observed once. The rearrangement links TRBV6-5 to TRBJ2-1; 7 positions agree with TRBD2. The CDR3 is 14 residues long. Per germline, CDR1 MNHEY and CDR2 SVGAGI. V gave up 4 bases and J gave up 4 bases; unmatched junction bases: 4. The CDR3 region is CASSWSGKYNEQFF. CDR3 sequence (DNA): TGTGCCAGCAGTTGGAGCGGGAAATACAATGAGCAGTTCTTC.

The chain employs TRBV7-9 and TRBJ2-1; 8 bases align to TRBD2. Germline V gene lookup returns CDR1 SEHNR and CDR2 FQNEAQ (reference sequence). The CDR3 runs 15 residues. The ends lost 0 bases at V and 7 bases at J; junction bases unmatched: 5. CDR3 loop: CASSLAQASGNEQFF. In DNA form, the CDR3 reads TGTGCCAGCAGCTTAGCGCAGGCTAGCGGGAATGAGCAGTTCTTC.

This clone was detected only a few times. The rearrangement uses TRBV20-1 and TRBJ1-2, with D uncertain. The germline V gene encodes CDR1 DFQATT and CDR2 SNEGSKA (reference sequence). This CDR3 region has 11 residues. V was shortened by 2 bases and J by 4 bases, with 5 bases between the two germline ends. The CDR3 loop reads CSARTVYGYTF. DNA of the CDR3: TGCAGTGCTAGAACGGTCTATGGCTACACCTTC.

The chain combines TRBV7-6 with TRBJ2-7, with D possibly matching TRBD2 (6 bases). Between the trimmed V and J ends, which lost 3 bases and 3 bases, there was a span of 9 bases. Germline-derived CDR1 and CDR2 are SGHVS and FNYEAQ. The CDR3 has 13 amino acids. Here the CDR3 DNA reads TGTGCCAGCAGCTTGACTAGACACTACGAGCAGTACTTC. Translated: CASSLTRHYEQYF. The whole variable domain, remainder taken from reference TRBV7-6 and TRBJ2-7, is GAGVSQSPRYKVTKRGQDVALRCDPISGHVSLYWYRQALGQGPEFLTYFNYEAQQDKSGLPNDRFSAERPEGSISTLTIQRTEQRDSAMYRCASSLTRHYEQYFGPGTRLTVT.

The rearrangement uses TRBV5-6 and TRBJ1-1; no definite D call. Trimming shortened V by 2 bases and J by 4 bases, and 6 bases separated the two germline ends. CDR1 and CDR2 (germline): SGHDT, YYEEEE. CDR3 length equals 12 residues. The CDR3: CASSFISTEAFF. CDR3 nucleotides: TGTGCCAGCAGCTTTATCTCCACTGAAGCTTTCTTT.